This T cell receptor (beta chain) was captured in a study of molecular identifiers for immune sequencing clone quantification. Naive CD8 T cells were picked out by sorting for CD8+CD4-CCR7+CD45RA+. TCRdb called the PCR reads again in MiXCR, with one record for every CDR3 protein. This sample yields about half a million distinct CDR3 sequences, of which roughly a fifth are seen a single time; approximately 0.8% belongs to the top ten. Whole-study findings and limits: Spiked Jurkat TCR RNA equivalent to one cell reportedly surfaced among about 1 million naive cells. Naive cells had under 1% of molecules in clones above 20 RNA copies, effectors over 99%.

V was shortened by 0 bases and J by 8 bases, with 18 bases between the two germline ends. Per germline, CDR1 SQVTM and CDR2 ANQGSEA. There are 15 residues in the CDR3. This clonotype appeared many times. Its antigen is not identified. Sequenced material: naive CD8+ T cells from blood, with Jurkat cell RNA spiked in. The subset was: FACS-sorted CD8+CD4-CCR7+CD45RA+ naive T cells. The chain is built from TRBV29-1 and TRBJ2-3, with D maybe TRBD2 (5 bases). This clonotype was obtained from a human donor in good health. Some libraries in this study had Jurkat cell RNA spiked in. DNA of the CDR3: TGCAGCGTTGAAGATAAAAGTCGGCGGGCCTTTACGCAGTATTTT. It encodes CSVEDKSRRAFTQYF.